This T cell receptor beta chain comes out of a study of cytomegalovirus exposure and HLA in healthy donors. For the study at large: Earlier sequencing of 200 million or so T cells yielded approximately 100 million unique TCR beta sequences.

This clone was observed a few times. The antigen remains undetermined. Primers: 60 Vbeta forward and 13 Jbeta reverse. The table came from immunoSEQ multiplex PCR; TCRdb's copy has only in-frame clones and leaves some out. Of about 89,000 clones in the sample, about 85% were seen once. The CDR3 runs to 13 residues. The V gene's germline CDR1 is SGHDT and CDR2 YYEEEE. V dropped 4 bases and J dropped 5 bases, with 12 bases sitting between them. Study results and limitations: Presence/absence analyses assumed roughly uniform sequencing depth across donors. Most CMV-associated TCR beta chains were later found to appear HLA-restricted. Only CMV serostatus was available as immune exposure information.

This rearrangement joins TRBV5-6 to TRBJ1-1; D is uncertain. Sequences were obtained from PBMCs. This TCR was sampled from a man between 35 and 55 years old in good health and CMV-seropositive. CDR3 bases: TGTGCCAGCAGCAAAAGGCGGGGTACTGAAGCTTTCTTT. Protein sequence: CASSKRRGTEAFF. The whole variable domain, remainder taken from reference TRBV5-6 and TRBJ1-1, is DAGVTQSPTHLIKTRGQQVTLRCSPKSGHDTVSWYQQALGQGPQFIFQYYEEEERQRGNFPDRFSGHQFPNYSSELNVNALLLGDSALYLCASSKRRGTEAFFGQGTRLTVV.